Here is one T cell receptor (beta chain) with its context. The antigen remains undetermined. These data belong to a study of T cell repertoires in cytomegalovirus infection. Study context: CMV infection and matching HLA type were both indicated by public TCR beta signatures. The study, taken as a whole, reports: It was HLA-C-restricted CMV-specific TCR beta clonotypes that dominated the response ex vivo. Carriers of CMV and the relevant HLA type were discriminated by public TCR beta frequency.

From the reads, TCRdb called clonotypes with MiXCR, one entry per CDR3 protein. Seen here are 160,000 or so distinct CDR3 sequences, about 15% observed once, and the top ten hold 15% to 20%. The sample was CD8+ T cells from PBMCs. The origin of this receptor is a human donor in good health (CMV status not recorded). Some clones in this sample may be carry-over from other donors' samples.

CDR3 region: CASTHNLEAFF. In nucleotides, the CDR3 is TGTGCCAGCACCCACAACCTTGAAGCTTTCTTT. The V and J genes are TRBV6-6 and TRBJ1-1; D remains ambiguous. V gave up 7 bases and J gave up 7 bases, with 10 bases separating them. This CDR3 comprises 11 residues. Per germline, CDR1 MNHNY and CDR2 SVGAGI (reference sequence).